This T cell receptor (beta chain) derives from a study of cytomegalovirus exposure and HLA in healthy donors. Study as a whole: The 130 or so validation repertoires were reported in a later analysis to have been generated on the same platform as the roughly 670 first-cohort repertoires.

The study's findings and limits: As was reported, the classifier diagnosed cytomegalovirus status with high specificity and sensitivity. There were around 160 TCR beta chains listed as cytomegalovirus-associated.

Generated by immunoSEQ multiplex PCR, the TCRdb table keeps only in-frame clones and is missing some. The sample lists approximately 160,000 clones; nearly 90% were seen once. In regard to this clone: Its specificity is unknown.

The sample comprised PBMCs. The TCR was taken from a young woman in good health and CMV-seropositive.

The chain's CDR3 is CASSLWRTRSYNEQFF. The CDR3 DNA reads as TGTGCCAGCAGCTTATGGAGGACCCGCTCCTACAATGAGCAGTTCTTC. This chain joins TRBV11-2 and TRBJ2-1, with TRBD2 as a possible D gene (5 bases). CDR1 and CDR2 (germline): SGHAT, FQNNGV. The V and J ends lost 2 bases and 0 bases respectively, with 11 bases between them. The CDR3 sequence is 16 residues long.